In its sample, the clone carrying this TCR beta chain was seen many times. What it recognizes is unknown. This sample is drawn from a study of T cells in Graves' hyperthyroidism and ophthalmopathy. The study, taken as a whole, reports: Peripheral blood also featured most of the thyroid clonotypes expanded above 0.001. Ophthalmopathy cases were set apart from stable hyperthyroidism by a 13 V-J model.

There were TCR beta CDR3 regions amplified from RNA transcripts. The HTBI primer set was used in a first-round RT-PCR of the TCR CDR3. Via MiXCR, TCRdb re-called the multiplex PCR reads, giving one row per CDR3 protein. The table lists approximately 600,000 distinct CDR3 sequences, around 20% of them singletons. Germline values: CDR1 SGHAT, CDR2 FQNNGV. This CDR3 is built from 14 residues. The ends were cut back, 3 bases at V and 7 bases at J, with 13 bases in the middle. A Clinical Activity Score of at least 3, a NOSPECS grade of at least 4 and a duration under 3 months were recorded in the ophthalmopathy patients.

This TCR derives from a man aged 25-45 years with Graves' ophthalmopathy. This rearrangement joins TRBV11-2 to TRBJ2-1; the D gene is possibly TRBD2 (5 bases). The specimen sequenced was blood. CDR3 sequence reads: CASSLIERGNEQFF. CDR3 bases: TGTGCCAGCAGCTTGATAGAACGGGGTAATGAGCAGTTCTTC.